A single sample is the source of the 4 T cell receptor beta chains below, sequenced in a study of human T cells and chemical hapten exposure. Time point described: patch test 2, 6 weeks after DPC sensitization. The treatment: therapeutic diphenylcyclopropenone sensitization with weekly scalp DPC. TCRdb passed the RACE reads through MiXCR, listing each CDR3 protein once. The profile covers fewer than 150,000 distinct CDR3 sequences, with 12% appearing a single time and more than 1.1% taken by the ten largest. The source material was whole blood, sampled in connection with sensitization to the hapten diphenylcyclopropenone (DPC). The source is a woman aged 50 to 60 with alopecia areata. Some clones in this sample may be carry-over from other donors' samples.

Ten or more counts support this clonotype. The V call is TRBV29-1, the J call TRBJ2-2; 9 bases agree with TRBD1. V lost 6 bases, J lost 1 base, and 3 bases stayed unmatched. The CDR3 runs to 14 residues. The germline V gene has CDR1 SQVTM and CDR2 ANQGSEA. CDR3 residues: CSVDRGGNTGELFF. The CDR3 nucleotides read TGCAGCGTGGACAGGGGCGGGAACACCGGGGAGCTGTTTTTT.

This clonotype was found a few times. The chain recombines TRBV9 with TRBJ2-6, with D possibly TRBD1 on 6 matching bases. The CDR3 is 18 amino acids. The V end was cut by 3 bases, the J end by 0 bases, with 16 bases between. CDR1 and CDR2 (germline): SGDLS, YYNGEE. The CDR3, as DNA: TGTGCCAGCAGCGGGCCTCGACAGGCGCACTCTGGGGCCAACGTCCTGACTTTC. Protein sequence: CASSGPRQAHSGANVLTF.

The V gene is TRBV14, the J gene TRBJ2-3, with TRBD1 as a possible D gene (6 bases). The CDR3 runs to 14 residues. CDR1 is SGHDN, CDR2 FVKESK, per germline. Trimming took 3 bases from V and 4 from J, leaving 11 bases between them. The CDR3 region has the DNA TGTGCCAGCAGCCAGCAGGGGATTTCAGATACGCAGTATTTT. It codes for CASSQQGISDTQYF.

The rearrangement links TRBV12-3 or TRBV12-4 to TRBJ2-2, with TRBD1 matching over 10 bases. The CDR3 sequence is 15 residues long. After removal of 6 bases from V and 5 bases from J, the junction contained 6 bases not matched to a gene. Written as DNA, the CDR3 is TGTGCCAGCAGACGGGACAGGGGAGGAACCGGGGAGCTGTTTTTT. Its translation: CASRRDRGGTGELFF.